A single sample is the source of the 9 T cell receptor beta chains below, sequenced in a study of blood T cell repertoires in COVID-19. Clones were read by immunoSEQ multiplex PCR, and TCRdb kept only the in-frame ones, dropping some. The data contain around 130,000 clones, less than 90% of them singletons. Sequenced: PBMCs or T cells enriched from blood (not recorded which). Receptors were obtained from a man aged 30 to 39 who had recovered from COVID-19.

This clone was observed a handful of times. The chain recombines TRBV11-2 with TRBJ2-2, with 8 bases aligning to TRBD2. With 4 bases clipped from V and 5 bases from J, the junction kept 9 bases outside the gene matches. CDR1 and CDR2 from the germline V gene are SGHAT and FQNNGV. The CDR3 spans 16 residues. The CDR3 DNA sequence: TGTGCCAGCAGCTCCGGTACTAGCGGTAGGACCGGGGAGCTGTTTTTT. Protein product: CASSSGTSGRTGELFF.

The chain uses TRBV27 and TRBJ1-5; possible D gene TRBD1, 5 bases. This CDR3 comprises 14 residues. Trimming left V 6 bases short and J 1 base short, with 10 bases between. CDR1 MNHEY and CDR2 SMNVEV come from the germline V gene (reference sequence). CDR3 bases: TGTGCCAGCAGCCAGGGACTGAGCAATCAGCCCCAGCATTTT. Protein product: CASSQGLSNQPQHF.

The chain has TRBV5-1 and TRBJ2-7, with 9 bases matching TRBD1. The CDR3 has 14 residues. The V and J ends lost 3 bases and 5 bases, in that order; junction bases with no gene match: 6. Per the germline V gene, CDR1 is SGHRS and CDR2 is YFSETQ. The CDR3 coding sequence is TGCGCCAGCAGCTCCGGGACAGGGCACCACGAGCAGTACTTC. Translating it yields CASSSGTGHHEQYF.

V is TRBV19 and J is TRBJ2-1; D uncertain. Germline CDR1 is LNHDA and CDR2 is SQIVND (reference sequence). The CDR3 totals 13 residues. The V and J ends lost 3 bases and 0 bases respectively, with 3 bases between them. The CDR3 here is CASSINSYNEQFF. DNA for the CDR3: TGTGCCAGTAGTATTAACTCCTACAATGAGCAGTTCTTC.

This chain joins TRBV2 and TRBJ1-4; TRBD1 agrees at 10 bases. The V and J ends lost 4 bases and 8 bases, in that order; junction bases with no gene match: 7. CDR1 and CDR2 (germline): SNHLY, FYNNEI. This CDR3 spans 15 amino acids. Here the CDR3 reads CASSGRDRGGEKLFF. The CDR3 DNA reads as TGTGCCAGCAGTGGGAGGGACAGGGGTGGGGAAAAACTGTTTTTT.

This rearrangement joins TRBV5-1 to TRBJ1-2, with no clear D. The germline V and J ends were trimmed by 4 bases and 5 bases, with 9 bases remaining between them. The V gene's germline CDR1 is SGHRS and CDR2 YFSETQ. The CDR3 extends over 12 amino acids. The CDR3 here is CASSSTQYGYTF. The CDR3 nucleotides read TGCGCCAGCAGCAGTACTCAATATGGCTACACCTTC.

This chain uses TRBV4-1 with TRBJ1-2; 9 bases line up with TRBD1. Germline V lookup: CDR1 MGHRA, CDR2 YSYEKL. The J segment lost 7 bases and the V segment lost 0 bases, leaving 3 bases of the junction unmatched. The CDR3 has 14 amino acids. Written as DNA, the CDR3 is TGCGCCAGCAGCCAAGATCGGACAGGGGCTGGCTACACCTTC. Encoded protein: CASSQDRTGAGYTF.

The CDR3 loop is CASTGKDNSPLHF. DNA for the CDR3: TGCGCCAGCACCGGGAAGGATAATTCACCCCTCCACTTT. V usage is TRBV5-1 and J usage is TRBJ1-6; D unclear. The CDR3 consists of 13 residues. The germline gives CDR1 SGHRS, CDR2 YFSETQ. V lost 6 bases and J 5 bases, leaving 9 bases between the germline ends.

The rearrangement uses TRBV19 and TRBJ1-4; maybe TRBD1 (5 bases). The germline V gene has CDR1 LNHDA and CDR2 SQIVND (reference sequence). Between the trimmed V and J ends, which lost 3 bases and 8 bases, there was a span of 16 bases. This CDR3 contains 15 residues. The CDR3 protein is CASSMDNYQMEKLFF. CDR3 coding DNA: TGTGCCAGTAGTATGGACAACTATCAAATGGAAAAACTGTTTTTT.